This T cell receptor (beta chain) derives from a study of long-term antiretroviral therapy in people with HIV. Study findings and constraints: HIV repertoires had narrower CDR3 length ranges than controls. Clones that expanded before ART (that is, prior to treatment) dominated the repertoire at all time points. Diversity remained lower than transplant donor controls, even though it increased after ART.

The assay used was immunoSEQ (version v3.0), run at survey level. Sequencing used immunoSEQ multiplex PCR; TCRdb keeps in-frame clones, though not all of them. Here the sample spans 23,000 or so clones, 85% to 95% being singletons. Concerning this clone itself: The antigen remains unidentified.

Trimming removed 0 bases from V and 6 bases from J, with 11 bases in between. This CDR3 is built from 14 residues. CDR1 is MGHRA, CDR2 YSYEKL, per germline. The sequencing here drew on unsorted PBMCs, taken 7.6 years after starting antiretroviral therapy. The rearrangement uses TRBV4-1 and TRBJ2-5; D call uncertain. The clonotype was recovered from a woman between 35 and 50 years old with HIV. The CDR3, as DNA: TGCGCCAGCAGCCAAGACACGCGAGGAAAGACCCAGTACTTC. Translation: CASSQDTRGKTQYF.